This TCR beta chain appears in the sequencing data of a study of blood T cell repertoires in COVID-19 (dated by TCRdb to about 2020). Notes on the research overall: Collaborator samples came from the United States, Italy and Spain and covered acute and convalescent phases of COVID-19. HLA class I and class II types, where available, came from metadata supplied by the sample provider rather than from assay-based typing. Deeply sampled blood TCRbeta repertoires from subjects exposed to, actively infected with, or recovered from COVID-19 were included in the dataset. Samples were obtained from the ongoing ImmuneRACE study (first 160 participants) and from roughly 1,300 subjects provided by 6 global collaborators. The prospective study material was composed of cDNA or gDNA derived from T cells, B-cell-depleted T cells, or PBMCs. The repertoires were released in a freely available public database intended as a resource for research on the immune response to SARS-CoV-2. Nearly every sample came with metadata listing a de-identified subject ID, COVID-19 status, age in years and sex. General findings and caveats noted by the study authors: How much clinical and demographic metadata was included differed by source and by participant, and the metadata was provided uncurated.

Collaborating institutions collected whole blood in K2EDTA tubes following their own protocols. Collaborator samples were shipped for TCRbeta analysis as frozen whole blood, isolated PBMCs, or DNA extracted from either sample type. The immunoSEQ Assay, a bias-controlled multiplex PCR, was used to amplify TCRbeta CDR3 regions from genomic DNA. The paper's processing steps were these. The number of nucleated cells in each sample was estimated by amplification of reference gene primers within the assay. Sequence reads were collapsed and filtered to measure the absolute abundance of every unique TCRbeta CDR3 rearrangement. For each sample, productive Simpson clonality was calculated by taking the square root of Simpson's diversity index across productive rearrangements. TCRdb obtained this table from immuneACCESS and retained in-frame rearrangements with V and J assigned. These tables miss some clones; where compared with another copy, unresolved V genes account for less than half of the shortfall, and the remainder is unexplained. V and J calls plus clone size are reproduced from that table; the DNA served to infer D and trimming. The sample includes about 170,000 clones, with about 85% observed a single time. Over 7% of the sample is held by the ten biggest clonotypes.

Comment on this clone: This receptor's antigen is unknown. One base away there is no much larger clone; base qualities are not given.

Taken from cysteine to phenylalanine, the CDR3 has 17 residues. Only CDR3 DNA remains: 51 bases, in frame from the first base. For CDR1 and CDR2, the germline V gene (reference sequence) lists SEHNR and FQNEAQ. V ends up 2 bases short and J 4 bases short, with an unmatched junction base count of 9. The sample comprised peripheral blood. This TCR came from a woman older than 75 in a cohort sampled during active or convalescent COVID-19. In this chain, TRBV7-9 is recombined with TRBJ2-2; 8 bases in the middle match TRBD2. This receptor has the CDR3 CASSLILLAGLTGELFF. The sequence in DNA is TGTGCCAGCAGCTTAATTCTTCTAGCGGGCCTCACCGGGGAGCTGTTTTTT. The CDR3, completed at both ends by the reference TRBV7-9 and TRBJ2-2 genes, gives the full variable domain DTGVSQNPRHKITKRGQNVTFRCDPISEHNRLYWYRQTLGQGPEFLTYFQNEAQLEKSRLLSDRFSAERPKGSFSTLEIQRTEQGDSAMYLCASSLILLAGLTGELFFGEGSRLTVL.